These 3 T cell receptor beta chains were all obtained from the same sample, sequenced in a study of blood T cell repertoires in COVID-19. Profiled with immunoSEQ multiplex PCR; TCRdb holds only in-frame clones, not every one. Of more than 85,000 clones listed, about 87% are singletons. Input material: peripheral blood. These receptors originate from a woman aged 45 to 65 with acute or convalescent COVID-19.

This chain connects TRBV6-4 to TRBJ1-5, with TRBD1 matching over 9 bases. Germline lookup yields CDR1 MRHNA and CDR2 SNTAGT. CDR3 length equals 19 residues. The J segment lost 5 bases and the V segment lost 2 bases, leaving 16 bases of the junction unmatched. The chain's CDR3 is CASSDPRTGDEGIHQPQHF. The CDR3 nucleotides read TGTGCCAGCAGTGACCCCAGGACAGGGGATGAGGGGATACATCAGCCCCAGCATTTT.

The chain recombines TRBV20-1 with TRBJ2-1, with 9 bases aligning to TRBD2. CDR1 is DFQATT and CDR2 is SNEGSKA in the germline V gene (reference sequence). The CDR3 is 16 residues long. The J segment lost 0 bases and the V segment lost 3 bases, leaving 6 bases of the junction unmatched. The CDR3 loop is CSASIAGASSYNEQFF. The CDR3 bases are TGCAGTGCTAGTATAGCGGGGGCGAGCTCCTACAATGAGCAGTTCTTC.

J is TRBJ1-2 and V is TRBV7-3; TRBD1 might be the D (6 bases). CDR1 is SGHTA and CDR2 is FQGTGA in the germline V gene. The germline V and J ends were trimmed by 4 bases and 7 bases, with 22 bases remaining between them. The CDR3 contains 16 residues. This CDR3 reads CASSSLGGRDQLGYTF. DNA of the CDR3: TGTGCCAGCAGCTCCCTAGGGGGACGGGATCAGCTTGGCTACACCTTC.